This T cell receptor beta chain was sequenced during a study of T cells in Graves' hyperthyroidism and ophthalmopathy. Germline trimming cut 7 bases from V and 4 bases from J; bases unmatched to any gene: 10. The CDR3 loop spans 15 amino acids. CDR1 and CDR2 (germline): MNHNS, SASEGT. The study, taken as a whole, reports: Model-based prediction identified ophthalmopathy a median 6.5 months prior to its onset. Most clonotypes that expanded in the thyroid above 0.001 also showed up in blood. A model of 13 V-J pairs discriminated ophthalmopathy from stable hyperthyroidism.

Researchers took RNA transcripts and amplified the TCR beta CDR3 regions from them. The HTBI set primed first-round TCR CDR3 RT-PCR. TCRdb reprocessed the multiplex PCR reads via MiXCR and lists one record per CDR3 protein. Of hundreds of thousands of distinct CDR3 sequences in the sample, 38% are singletons; the top ten hold approximately 10%. Diagnoses rested on clinical symptoms, serum thyroxine and TRAb, thyroid ultrasound and orbital computed tomography. This clonotype was seen a handful of times. Its antigen is unidentified. Material: blood. The chain recombines TRBV6-1 with TRBJ1-5, with 7 bases that match TRBD1. The sequence was obtained from a man aged 18 to 35 with Graves' hyperthyroidism. The CDR3 DNA reads TGTGCCAGCAATCCAAGGGACAGAAAAAATCAGCCCCAGCATTTT. It encodes CASNPRDRKNQPQHF.